Listed here is a single TCR beta chain. Its cognate antigen has yet to be identified. It has no much larger one-base neighbor in the sample; base qualities were not kept. This entry is derived from a study of blood T cells in healthy people across ages (dated by TCRdb to between 2014 and 2017). Broadly, across the study: In model experiments, template switching captured roughly one uniquely barcoded TCR beta cDNA molecule for every two T cells. Using the same blood draw, the study looked at two additional independent replicas of 1 million unique cDNA reads for two donors, one aged 18 to 29 and the other aged 80 or older. To avoid experimental bias, donors of different ages were distributed randomly across sequencing lanes. Donors were grouped into four age groups: young (average roughly 16 years), middle-aged (about 40), aged (roughly 67) and long-lived (just over 80). To track age-related changes in TCR beta repertoire diversity, the study relied on deep sequencing normalized with unique cDNA molecular identifiers.

The paper as a whole reports these results and caveats: Compared with the aged group, the long-lived group had more naive CD4+ T cells, fewer expanded clones and increased TCR diversity, suggesting age selection. Observed TCR beta diversity per million T cells fell roughly linearly with age, and a significant reduction was already apparent by age approximately 41. Observed TCR beta diversity correlated strongly with the percentage of naive T cells measured by flow cytometry. Estimates of total diversity based on one million sequenced T cells were considered lower bounds and underestimates. Conclusive comparison of naive and antigen-experienced compartments was prevented by the profiling of bulk unsorted PBMCs. Because the CMV infection status of the donors was unknown, age-related changes in expanded clonotypes may potentially have been confounded.

Donors were 39 systemically healthy Caucasian individuals from Russia aged roughly 6 to 90 years. Each donor gave ten milliliters of peripheral blood, collected into EDTA-treated Vacutainer tubes. Ficoll-Paque density-gradient centrifugation was used to isolate PBMCs, with at least 6 million per sample. Trizol reagent was used to extract total RNA from the PBMCs, yielding at least 5 micrograms per sample. Naive CD45RAhigh/CD27high T cell percentages were measured by flow cytometry on a PBMC aliquot from every donor. For CDR1 and CDR2, the germline V gene lists SNHLY and FYNNEI. Compared with germline, V lacks 6 bases and J lacks 2 bases; bases without a gene match: 9. Taken from cysteine to phenylalanine, the CDR3 has 16 residues. Only the CDR3 DNA stays, 48 bases, in frame from base 1. The library was generated by 5' RACE. Sequencing was carried out with an Illumina HiSeq 2500. The second PCR ran for about 6 to 11 cycles and used a J-beta primer mix along with a sample-barcoded 5' primer. A template-switch 5' adaptor carrying 12 random nucleotides introduced a unique molecular identifier onto each TCR beta cDNA molecule. Each sample yielded at least 2.5 million CDR3-containing paired-end reads. First-strand cDNA was synthesized from all RNA with the Mint cDNA synthesis kit, primed by a TRBC-specific oligonucleotide. Following uracil-DNA glycosylase treatment, a first 18-cycle PCR with universal primers M1SS and BC2_uni_R was performed on all cDNA. In the original analysis: Each sample was normalized by randomly selecting 1 million high-quality reads, each carrying a distinct molecular identifier. Instead of being binned into consensus sequences, reads that shared molecular identifiers were thrown out. MiTCR, with a Q25 quality threshold and the strictest error-elimination algorithm, was used for CDR3 identification, clonotype clustering and error correction. A nonparametric unseen species model with Euler transformation was used to estimate a lower bound on total TCR beta diversity. TCRdb trimmed public reads at Q25 via fastp, called clones via MiXCR and kept in-frame beta chains. Duplicate CDR3 protein sequences are folded into a single record with the most common DNA and genes. TCRdb's processing, not the authors' own work, is the source of the V and J calls. The sample data list around 1.5 million distinct CDR3 sequences, and about 32% of these were observed just once. About 11% of the sample is taken by the ten largest.

This sequence was found in a woman aged 25 to 45 in good health. Recombination linked TRBV2 to TRBJ2-3; 9 middle bases align to TRBD2. Sequencing was performed on blood. The nucleotides are TGTGCCAGCAGCAGGACTAGCGCGGGGTACACAGATACGCAGTATTTT. Its translation reads: CASSRTSAGYTDTQYF.